These 32 T cell receptor beta chains share one sample of origin, sequenced in a study of T cell repertoires in cytomegalovirus infection. TCRdb reprocessed the reads via MiXCR and lists one record per CDR3 protein. The repertoire holds about 500,000 distinct CDR3 sequences, with around 30% as singletons. Their specific antigens are unknown. This sample comprised cultured PBMCs, obtained from culture after CMV antigen stimulation. The receptors were sampled from a human donor in good health (CMV status not recorded). Some clones in this sample may be carry-over from other donors' samples.

The V call is TRBV18, the J call TRBJ2-1; D not resolved. V gave up 6 bases and J gave up 9 bases, with 15 bases separating them. The CDR3 length is 13 residues. Germline CDR1 is KGHSH and CDR2 is LQKENI. The chain's CDR3 is CASSPDPMAEQFF. DNA for the CDR3: TGTGCCAGCTCGCCAGACCCCATGGCTGAGCAGTTCTTC.

This clonotype was counted only a few times. CDR3 in amino acids: CAIRDSLNQPQHF. DNA of the CDR3: TGTGCCATCAGAGACAGCCTCAATCAGCCCCAGCATTTT. The gene calls are TRBV10-3 and TRBJ1-5; possible D gene TRBD1, 5 bases. This CDR3 comprises 13 residues. The ends were cut back, 6 bases at V and 3 bases at J, with 9 bases in the middle. Germline CDR1 and CDR2: ENHRY and SYGVKD.

This clonotype has just a few counts. The chain recombines TRBV7-8 with TRBJ1-1, with D unresolved. This CDR3 contains 13 residues. The V end was cut by 0 bases, the J end by 6 bases, with 8 bases between. Looked up from germline, CDR1 is SGHVS and CDR2 is FQNEAQ. The CDR3 protein is CASSLAHIAEAFF. DNA of the CDR3: TGTGCCAGCAGCTTAGCGCACATCGCTGAAGCTTTCTTT.

V is TRBV11-2 and J is TRBJ1-4, with 9 bases that match TRBD1. The CDR3 contains 15 residues. CDR1 is SGHAT and CDR2 is FQNNGV in the germline V gene. The V gene end was trimmed by 6 bases and the J gene end by 6 bases; junction bases not matched to a gene: 8. The DNA for the CDR3 is TGTGCCAGCAGATCTTCGGGACAGGGATATGAAAAACTGTTTTTT. Translation: CASRSSGQGYEKLFF. Combining the CDR3 with reference TRBV11-2 and TRBJ1-4 gives the whole variable domain EAGVAQSPRYKIIEKRQSVAFWCNPISGHATLYWYQQILGQGPKLLIQFQNNGVVDDSQLPKDRFSAERLKGVDSTLKIQPAKLEDSAVYLCASRSSGQGYEKLFFGSGTQLSVL.

This clonotype was detected a few times. This chain uses TRBV11-2 with TRBJ1-3; D call uncertain. The CDR3 totals 15 residues. Trimming stripped 6 bases from V and 3 bases from J, with 15 bases between. Per the germline V gene, CDR1 is SGHAT and CDR2 is FQNNGV. This CDR3 is CASSTRRAVGNTIYF. The CDR3 DNA follows: TGTGCCAGCAGTACCCGACGGGCGGTTGGAAACACCATATATTTT.

V usage is TRBV6-6 and J usage is TRBJ2-2; D might be TRBD2 (6 bases). CDR1 is MNHNY and CDR2 is SVGAGI in the germline V gene (reference sequence). V was clipped by 5 bases and J by 2 bases, with 12 bases between them. CDR3 length: 15 residues. The CDR3 DNA sequence: TGTGCCAGCAGTGGGACTCGCCTAAACACCGGGGAGCTGTTTTTT. Translation: CASSGTRLNTGELFF.

This chain links TRBV6-1 with TRBJ2-5; no firm D call. The CDR3 has 14 amino acids. V shed 8 bases and J shed 5 bases, with 18 bases lying between them. Germline lookup yields CDR1 MNHNS and CDR2 SASEGT. Here the CDR3 reads CASLKQERRETQYF. CDR3 DNA: TGTGCCAGCCTGAAACAAGAACGGCGGGAGACCCAGTACTTC.

The chain has TRBV7-2 and TRBJ2-7; 8 bases fit TRBD2. The germline V gene encodes CDR1 SGHTA and CDR2 FQGNSA. Losses at the gene ends were 3 bases for V and 5 bases for J; bases not matched to a gene: 9. This CDR3 has 15 residues. CDR3 loop: CASSLKAGGSHEQYF. For the CDR3, the DNA is TGTGCCAGCAGCTTGAAGGCGGGGGGTTCCCACGAGCAGTACTTC.

This chain joins TRBV7-6 and TRBJ1-1; D not resolved. The CDR3 sequence is 18 residues long. Trimming stripped 5 bases from V and 1 base from J, with 23 bases between. Germline CDR1 reads SGHVS; CDR2 reads FNYEAQ. The CDR3 region has the DNA TGTGCCAGCAGCCAAACCTGGGATGCCCCGAGCACGAACACTGAAGCTTTCTTT. It codes for CASSQTWDAPSTNTEAFF.

The J gene is TRBJ2-7, the V gene TRBV20-1; the D is unclear. The V end was cut by 7 bases, the J end by 4 bases, with 20 bases between. CDR1 is DFQATT and CDR2 is SNEGSKA in the germline V gene (reference sequence). The CDR3 has 14 amino acids. The CDR3 protein is CSVYTPELTYEQYF. The CDR3 DNA is TGCAGTGTATACACACCAGAATTAACGTACGAGCAGTACTTC.

The gene calls are TRBV28 and TRBJ2-2; the match to TRBD1 covers 9 bases. The V and J ends lost 6 bases and 6 bases, in that order; junction bases with no gene match: 17. CDR1 MDHEN and CDR2 SYDVKM come from the germline V gene. The CDR3 contains 18 residues. The CDR3 region is CASRSSQGAVVRSGELFF. CDR3 sequence (DNA): TGTGCCAGCAGATCTTCACAGGGGGCGGTGGTCCGGTCCGGGGAGCTGTTTTTT.

This clonotype was observed a few times. The chain links TRBV15 to TRBJ2-3; D unclear. This CDR3 contains 16 residues. V was shortened by 3 bases and J by 0 bases, with 13 bases between the two germline ends. Germline CDR1 and CDR2: LNHNV and YYDKDF (reference sequence). In DNA form, the CDR3 reads TGTGCCACCAGCAGGGGCAGAATTTTGAGCACAGATACGCAGTATTTT. Protein sequence: CATSRGRILSTDTQYF.

This clonotype was recorded once. This rearrangement joins TRBV18 to TRBJ1-2; D is unresolved. V was pared by 1 base and J by 1 base, with 10 bases between. This CDR3 has 15 amino acids. Germline V gene lookup returns CDR1 KGHSH and CDR2 LQKENI. The CDR3 DNA reads TGTGCCAGCTCACCACGGCCGGGAAGTAACTATGGCTACACCTTC. Its protein product is CASSPRPGSNYGYTF.

This clonotype was picked up a small number of times. The chain combines TRBV6-5 with TRBJ2-5; unclear D gene. V lost 2 bases and J lost 7, with 5 bases in between. The CDR3 consists of 11 residues. The germline V gene encodes CDR1 MNHEY and CDR2 SVGAGI. The chain's CDR3 is CASSYAGTQYF. The DNA of the CDR3 is TGTGCCAGCAGTTACGCAGGGACCCAGTACTTC.

This clonotype was seen once. The rearrangement uses TRBV12-3 or TRBV12-4 and TRBJ2-1; D tentatively reads TRBD1 or TRBD2 (6 bases each). The CDR3 has 16 amino acids. Trimming pared 3 bases from V and 4 bases from J, leaving 16 bases between. CDR3 DNA sequence: TGTGCCAGCAGTTTTGGGTTGGGGGGCGCTTACAATGAGCAGTTCTTC. Protein: CASSFGLGGAYNEQFF.

J is TRBJ2-7 and V is TRBV3-1, with 7 bases matching TRBD1. With V trimmed by 1 base and J by 5 bases, 11 bases remained unmatched. Germline CDR1 is LGHDT and CDR2 is YNNKEL (reference sequence). The CDR3 is made up of 16 amino acids. This CDR3 is CASSQGQGVFIDEQYV. CDR3 nucleotides: TGTGCCAGCAGCCAAGGACAGGGAGTTTTTATCGACGAGCAGTACGTC.

This chain connects TRBV13 to TRBJ2-5; 11 nucleotides line up with TRBD2. J was trimmed by 4 bases and V by 0 bases; bases with no gene match: 4. The length of the CDR3 is 16 residues. Germline loops: CDR1 PRHDT, CDR2 FYEKMQ (reference sequence). The CDR3 sequence: CASSLGLAGEGETQYF. Here the CDR3 DNA reads TGTGCCAGCAGCTTAGGACTAGCGGGAGAAGGAGAGACCCAGTACTTC.

The V and J genes are TRBV7-9 and TRBJ2-2, with 9 bases aligning to TRBD2. With V trimmed by 6 bases and J by 1 base, 9 bases remained unmatched. The CDR3 extends over 17 amino acids. CDR1 is SEHNR and CDR2 is FQNEAQ in the germline V gene (reference sequence). The chain's CDR3 is CASRRHSTSGNTGELFF. As DNA, the CDR3 is TGTGCCAGCAGGCGACATTCGACTAGCGGGAACACCGGGGAGCTGTTTTTT.

V and J are TRBV6-2 or TRBV6-3 and TRBJ2-7, with D possibly being TRBD2 (5 bases). The CDR3 has 16 residues. With 1 base removed from V and 0 bases from J, the gap between germline ends came to 13 bases. Germline CDR1 reads MNHEY; CDR2 reads SVGEGT. CDR3 sequence: CASSYYGGPSSYEQYV. The CDR3 nucleotides read TGTGCCAGCAGTTACTACGGAGGACCCAGCTCCTACGAGCAGTACGTC.

The genes are TRBV11-2 and TRBJ1-1; D is possibly TRBD1 (5 bases). The germline V and J ends were trimmed by 3 bases and 3 bases, with 8 bases remaining between them. Germline V gene data show CDR1 as SGHAT and CDR2 as FQNNGV. This CDR3 spans 13 amino acids. The CDR3 coding sequence is TGTGCCAGCAGCTTGGGGGAGGACACTGAAGCTTTCTTT. Its protein product is CASSLGEDTEAFF.

V gene TRBV28 combines with J gene TRBJ2-3; the match to TRBD2 covers 8 bases. CDR1 and CDR2 (germline): MDHEN, SYDVKM. Trimming removed 4 bases from V and 0 bases from J; junction bases left unmatched: 6. The CDR3 loop spans 16 amino acids. The CDR3 DNA sequence: TGTGCCAGCAGTTCCACCGGGGGGGGAAGCACAGATACGCAGTATTTT. Translation: CASSSTGGGSTDTQYF. Full variable domain (remainder filled in from reference TRBV28 and TRBJ2-3): DVKVTQSSRYLVKRTGEKVFLECVQDMDHENMFWYRQDPGLGLRLIYFSYDVKMKEKGDIPEGYSVSREKKERFSLILESASTNQTSMYLCASSSTGGGSTDTQYFGPGTRLTVL.

In this sample, this clonotype turned up a few times. The gene calls are TRBV27 and TRBJ1-1, with TRBD1 matching over 8 bases. The CDR3 length is 13 residues. From germline, CDR1 is MNHEY and CDR2 SMNVEV (reference sequence). V was clipped by 6 bases and J by 4 bases; unmatched bases: 4. This CDR3 reads CASSRDRSTEAFF. In nucleotides, the CDR3 is TGTGCCAGCAGCCGGGACAGGAGCACTGAAGCTTTCTTT.

The gene calls are TRBV9 and TRBJ2-2, with 7 bases aligning to TRBD2. Per the germline V gene, CDR1 is SGDLS and CDR2 is YYNGEE. After removal of 0 bases from V and 7 bases from J, the junction contained 12 bases not matched to a gene. The CDR3 spans 17 residues. CDR3 coding DNA: TGTGCCAGCAGCGTAGGACCCAAACTAGCGCGTAGCGGGGAGCTGTTTTTT. It codes for CASSVGPKLARSGELFF.

The gene calls are TRBV7-8 and TRBJ2-7; TRBD2 aligns across 7 bases. The V and J ends lost 1 base and 6 bases, in that order; junction bases with no gene match: 3. Germline V lookup: CDR1 SGHVS, CDR2 FQNEAQ. The CDR3 extends over 13 amino acids. As DNA, the CDR3 is TGTGCCAGCAGCTTAGGGGCGGGAGCCGAGCAGTACTTC. Translation gives CASSLGAGAEQYF.

In this sample, this clonotype turned up a few times. The chain is built from TRBV20-1 and TRBJ2-1, with 8 nucleotides matching TRBD2. CDR1 and CDR2 (germline): DFQATT, SNEGSKA (reference sequence). V gave up 5 bases and J gave up 10 bases; unmatched junction bases: 4. This CDR3 has 11 amino acids. The CDR3 coding sequence is TGCAGTGCTGCTAGCGGGCCCGAGCAGTTCTTC. Translation: CSAASGPEQFF.

V usage is TRBV7-2 and J usage is TRBJ2-2; 10 nucleotides line up with TRBD2. Germline CDR1 is SGHTA and CDR2 is FQGNSA. There are 17 residues in the CDR3. The V and J ends lost 5 bases and 6 bases, in that order; junction bases with no gene match: 12. As DNA, the CDR3 is TGTGCCAGCAGCCTTAGGGGCCTAGCGGGAGCCCCCGGGGAGCTGTTTTTT. Amino acid sequence: CASSLRGLAGAPGELFF. Full variable domain (missing parts from reference TRBV7-2 and TRBJ2-2): GAGVSQSPSNKVTEKGKDVELRCDPISGHTALYWYRQSLGQGLEFLIYFQGNSAPDKSGLPSDRFSAERTGGSVSTLTIQRTQQEDSAVYLCASSLRGLAGAPGELFFGEGSRLTVL.

This clonotype came up a few times. V is TRBV4-1 and J is TRBJ2-3; no definite D call. Trimming stripped 1 base from V and 1 base from J, with 15 bases between. CDR1 MGHRA and CDR2 YSYEKL come from the germline V gene. The CDR3 is made up of 17 amino acids. CDR3 sequence reads: CASSQVSLGSGTDTQYF. CDR3 sequence (DNA): TGCGCCAGCAGCCAAGTTTCGCTTGGTTCTGGCACAGATACGCAGTATTTT.

This clonotype turned up a few times. The rearrangement uses TRBV20-1 and TRBJ1-2; D is perhaps TRBD1 (5 bases). The V and J ends lost 0 bases and 8 bases respectively, with 16 bases between them. The germline V gene encodes CDR1 DFQATT and CDR2 SNEGSKA (reference sequence). The CDR3 is 14 residues long. The CDR3 nucleotides read TGCAGTGCTAGAGATGGGACCAGCCTGGCGGGCTACACCTTC. Translated: CSARDGTSLAGYTF.

This clonotype occurred many times. This chain links TRBV18 with TRBJ1-1; perhaps TRBD1 as D (5 bases). Trimming pared 3 bases from V and 2 bases from J, leaving 16 bases between. Germline V gene lookup returns CDR1 KGHSH and CDR2 LQKENI. The CDR3 spans 16 residues. In nucleotides, the CDR3 is TGTGCCAGCTCACCGACCCAGGGAGCCGGAAACACTGAAGCTTTCTTT. Translated, it gives CASSPTQGAGNTEAFF.

The genes are TRBV30 and TRBJ2-7; 14 bases line up with TRBD2. There are 13 residues in the CDR3. Unmatched junction bases numbered 6, after V lost 5 bases and J lost 9 bases. Germline V lookup: CDR1 GTSNPN, CDR2 SVGIG (reference sequence). The CDR3 nucleotides read TGTGCCTGGGCGCGACTAGCGGGAGGGCTGCAGTACTTC. This gives the protein CAWARLAGGLQYF. Using reference TRBV30 and TRBJ2-7 for the parts outside the CDR3, the full variable domain is SQTIHQWPATLVQPVGSPLSLECTVEGTSNPNLYWYRQAAGRGLQLLFYSVGIGQISSEVPQNLSASRPQDRQFILSSKKLLLSDSGFYLCAWARLAGGLQYFGPGTRLTVT.

The chain carries TRBV7-2 and TRBJ1-2; D possibly corresponds to TRBD1 (5 bases). V lost 1 base and J 6 bases, leaving 12 bases between the germline ends. Germline values: CDR1 SGHTA, CDR2 FQGNSA. The CDR3 is 14 residues long. The CDR3 nucleotides read TGTGCCAGCAGCTTAGTTTACGGGGGTGATGGCTACACCTTC. Protein product: CASSLVYGGDGYTF.

The chain has TRBV29-1 and TRBJ1-1; possible D gene TRBD1, 5 bases. The CDR3 covers 12 residues. V lost 4 bases and J 6 bases, leaving 12 bases between the germline ends. Germline V gene sequence: CDR1 SQVTM, CDR2 ANQGSEA. The chain's CDR3 is CSVVQGRAEAFF. The CDR3 DNA follows: TGCAGCGTTGTCCAGGGAAGGGCTGAAGCTTTCTTT.